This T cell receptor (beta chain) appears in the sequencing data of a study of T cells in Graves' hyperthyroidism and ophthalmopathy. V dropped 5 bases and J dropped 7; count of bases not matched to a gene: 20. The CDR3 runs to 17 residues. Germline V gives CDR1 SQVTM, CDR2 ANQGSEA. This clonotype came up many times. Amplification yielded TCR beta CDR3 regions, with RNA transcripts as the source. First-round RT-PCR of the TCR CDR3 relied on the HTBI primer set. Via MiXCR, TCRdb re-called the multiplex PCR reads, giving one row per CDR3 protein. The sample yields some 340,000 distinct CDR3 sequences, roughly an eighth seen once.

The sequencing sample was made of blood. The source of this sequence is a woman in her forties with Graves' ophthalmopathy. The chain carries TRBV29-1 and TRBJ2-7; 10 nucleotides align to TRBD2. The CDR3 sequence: CSVPNPAGLATREEQYF. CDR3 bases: TGCAGCGTTCCGAACCCCGCGGGACTAGCGACACGGGAAGAGCAGTACTTC.